The rows below give T cell receptor beta chains drawn from one sample of a study of blood T cell repertoires in COVID-19. The method was immunoSEQ multiplex PCR; TCRdb's version includes in-frame clones alone and lacks a portion of them. The sample includes about 67,000 clones, roughly 85% of them seen just once. Source material: peripheral blood. The receptors originated from a woman of 80 years or more with acute or convalescent COVID-19. Each CDR3 is given without its conserved first and last residue.

V gene: TRBV20-1
J gene: TRBJ2-7
CDR3 protein: SASYRRTDPGIVHYEQY

V gene: TRBV7-8
J gene: TRBJ1-5
CDR3 protein: ASSLVRGLGNQPQH

V gene: TRBV9
J gene: TRBJ1-5
CDR3 protein: ASSARQGGPQH

V gene: TRBV6-5
J gene: TRBJ2-7
CDR3 protein: ASSYLTGEDEQY

V gene: TRBV10-1
J gene: TRBJ1-1
CDR3 protein: ASRPGTPNTEAF

V gene: TRBV6-5
J gene: TRBJ1-5
CDR3 protein: ASRQGIGQPQH

V gene: TRBV18
J gene: TRBJ2-7
CDR3 protein: ASSPGQQGYEQY

V gene: TRBV10-3
J gene: TRBJ2-7
CDR3 protein: ATKGILAGGYEQY

V gene: TRBV24-1
J gene: TRBJ1-2
CDR3 protein: ATSDARGNYGYT

V gene: TRBV28
J gene: TRBJ1-2
CDR3 protein: ASLLGNYGYT

V gene: TRBV5-8
J gene: TRBJ1-1
CDR3 protein: ASKFRVRDTEAF

V gene: TRBV5-8
J gene: TRBJ1-1
CDR3 protein: ASYFRDRKGAEAF

V gene: TRBV10-3
J gene: TRBJ2-7
CDR3 protein: AAGRESFYEQY

V gene: TRBV18
J gene: TRBJ2-2
CDR3 protein: ASSPSQGAANTGELF

V gene: TRBV7-7
J gene: TRBJ2-1
CDR3 protein: ASSPSLAGANNEQF

V gene: TRBV13
J gene: TRBJ1-5
CDR3 protein: ASSSRDRGGVSNQPQH

V gene: TRBV6-5
J gene: TRBJ2-3
CDR3 protein: ASRMREGRDTQY

V gene: TRBV7-2
J gene: TRBJ2-6
CDR3 protein: ASSPPLSGANVLT

V gene: TRBV5-1
J gene: TRBJ2-5
CDR3 protein: ASSFRDRGETQY

V gene: TRBV30
J gene: TRBJ2-1
CDR3 protein: AWSWVDGNEQF

V gene: TRBV29-1
J gene: TRBJ1-1
CDR3 protein: SGTGGGRSTEAF

V gene: TRBV4-1
J gene: TRBJ2-1
CDR3 protein: ASSQEASGGGSSYNEQF

V gene: TRBV2
J gene: TRBJ2-2
CDR3 protein: ASSVGSRGLNTGELF

V gene: TRBV2
J gene: TRBJ1-4
CDR3 protein: ASSRQGIGEKLF

V gene: TRBV20-1
J gene: TRBJ2-1
CDR3 protein: SASRRDSPF

V gene: TRBV19
J gene: TRBJ1-1
CDR3 protein: ASRGDFQAF

V gene: TRBV9
J gene: TRBJ2-1
CDR3 protein: ASSPRLAGGLNEQF

V gene: TRBV10-1
J gene: TRBJ2-1
CDR3 protein: ASSESSGTGGNEQF

V gene: TRBV2
J gene: TRBJ1-5
CDR3 protein: ASSEGGTGRNQPQH

V gene: TRBV28
J gene: TRBJ1-1
CDR3 protein: ASSPRDRGRAEAF

V gene: TRBV7-9
J gene: TRBJ2-1
CDR3 protein: ASSLPGLAGANEQF

V gene: TRBV3-1/TRBV3-2
J gene: TRBJ2-2
CDR3 protein: ASSRGVAGYSTGELF

V gene: TRBV25-1
J gene: TRBJ1-1
CDR3 protein: ASSGDRGAEAF

V gene: TRBV5-1
J gene: TRBJ2-7
CDR3 protein: ASSIGQGRSEQY

V gene: TRBV2
J gene: TRBJ2-6
CDR3 protein: ASSSGPGANVLT

V gene: TRBV6-2/TRBV6-3
J gene: TRBJ1-1
CDR3 protein: ASSLLRDEAF

V gene: TRBV28
J gene: TRBJ1-4
CDR3 protein: ASSDGGEKLF

V gene: TRBV3-1/TRBV3-2
J gene: TRBJ2-7
CDR3 protein: ASSQVHQAGGLGEQY

V gene: TRBV15
J gene: TRBJ2-1
CDR3 protein: ATSRERPLASGLAGVRF

V gene: TRBV6-4
J gene: TRBJ2-7
CDR3 protein: ASRRTVTYEQY

V gene: TRBV19
J gene: TRBJ1-5
CDR3 protein: ASTSLTGYNQPQH

V gene: TRBV27
J gene: TRBJ1-1
CDR3 protein: ASSSTGNTEAF

V gene: TRBV2
J gene: TRBJ1-5
CDR3 protein: ASDGTGGTTQPQH

V gene: TRBV15
J gene: TRBJ2-1
CDR3 protein: ATSRVIVEDEQF